The 18 T cell receptor beta chains reported below all come from one sample, sequenced in a study of T cell repertoires in cytomegalovirus infection. TCRdb reprocessed the reads via MiXCR and lists one record per CDR3 protein. The data contain more than 150,000 distinct CDR3 sequences, roughly 19% of them seen just once; the ten biggest clones take up just under 3%. Sequencing was performed on PBMCs. The receptors come from a human donor in good health (CMV status not recorded). Some clones in this sample may be carry-over from other donors' samples.

This clonotype has ten or more counts. The V call is TRBV19, the J call TRBJ2-5; tentative D call: TRBD2 (6 bases). CDR3 length: 14 amino acids. CDR1 and CDR2 (germline): LNHDA, SQIVND (reference sequence). Deletions cut 5 bases from V and 4 bases from J, with 14 bases between. As DNA, the CDR3 is TGTGCCAGTAGTCCCGGACTACCACGAGAGACCCAGTACTTC. As protein: CASSPGLPRETQYF.

The rearrangement links TRBV9 to TRBJ2-1; D not certain. Germline CDR1 SGDLS, CDR2 YYNGEE. Trimming left V 0 bases short and J 6 bases short, with 10 bases between. The CDR3 extends over 14 amino acids. DNA for the CDR3: TGTGCCAGCAGCGTAGCTATAGGGATCAATGAGCAGTTCTTC. It yields the protein CASSVAIGINEQFF.

This clonotype has only a few counts. The chain has TRBV5-1 and TRBJ2-1, with D hard to call. The CDR3 covers 11 residues. Germline V gene lookup returns CDR1 SGHRS and CDR2 YFSETQ. Trimming shortened V by 5 bases and J by 5 bases, and 5 bases separated the two germline ends. CDR3 nucleotides: TGCGCCAGCAGGTACCACAATGAGCAGTTCTTC. Translating gives CASRYHNEQFF.

This chain connects TRBV28 to TRBJ2-7; TRBD1 agrees at 8 bases. Germline V lookup: CDR1 MDHEN, CDR2 SYDVKM. J was trimmed by 3 bases and V by 6 bases; bases with no gene match: 10. The CDR3 covers 15 residues. The CDR3 nucleotides are TGTGCCAGCAGCAACACCGGGACAGGTCTCTACGAGCAGTACTTC. It is translated as CASSNTGTGLYEQYF.

V is TRBV2 and J is TRBJ2-2; 8 positions match TRBD1. The CDR3 sequence is 14 residues long. Germline V gene lookup returns CDR1 SNHLY and CDR2 FYNNEI. The V segment lost 8 bases and the J segment 4 bases; nucleotides outside the gene matches: 6. The CDR3 region has the DNA TGTGCCAGCCGGCAGGGGGCGGTCACCGGGGAGCTGTTTTTT. Translation: CASRQGAVTGELFF.

A word on this clonotype: One junction end disagrees with the germline gene, perhaps due to a read error. The chain is built from TRBV20-1 and TRBJ1-1, with a possible D match to TRBD1 (5 bases). Germline loops: CDR1 DFQATT, CDR2 SNEGSKA (reference sequence). This CDR3 is built from 15 residues. CDR3 in amino acids: CSAPEPGRLNTVAFF. The CDR3 region has the DNA TGCAGTGCTCCGGAACCGGGACGGCTGAACACTGTAGCTTTCTTT.

This chain uses TRBV28 with TRBJ2-1; 10 bases map to TRBD2. With 5 bases clipped from V and 2 bases from J, the junction kept 3 bases outside the gene matches. Germline V gives CDR1 MDHEN, CDR2 SYDVKM. CDR3 length: 15 residues. In DNA, the CDR3 is TGTGCCAGCAGTCCCCTAGCGGGAGCCTACAATGAGCAGTTCTTC. Translated: CASSPLAGAYNEQFF.

CDR3 loop: CASNDLRTGELFF. The CDR3 DNA follows: TGTGCCAGTAACGACCTTCGCACCGGGGAGCTGTTTTTT. The V call is TRBV19, the J call TRBJ2-2; D gene ambiguous. Germline CDR1 reads LNHDA; CDR2 reads SQIVND (reference sequence). The CDR3 spans 13 residues. The ends were cut back, 7 bases at V and 4 bases at J, with 10 bases in the middle.

This clonotype was detected only a few times. The CDR3, as DNA: TGTGCCAGCAGTTTATATCCTAGCGGCAACTCCTACAATGAGCAGTTCTTC. Protein product: CASSLYPSGNSYNEQFF. V usage is TRBV28 and J usage is TRBJ2-1; 7 positions match TRBD2. Per the germline V gene, CDR1 is MDHEN and CDR2 is SYDVKM. The CDR3 spans 17 residues. Losses at the gene ends were 1 base for V and 0 bases for J; bases not matched to a gene: 6.

This clonotype was detected ten times or more. The genes are TRBV28 and TRBJ1-4, with 11 positions matching TRBD1. The trim removed 3 bases at V and 1 base at J, leaving 13 bases unmatched. The length of the CDR3 is 20 residues. Per germline, CDR1 MDHEN and CDR2 SYDVKM. This CDR3 is CASSLSGRTGGELTNEKLFF. The CDR3 DNA reads as TGTGCCAGCAGTTTGAGTGGGAGGACAGGGGGCGAGTTAACTAATGAAAAACTGTTTTTT.

The table lists this clonotype with many counts. The chain carries TRBV5-1 and TRBJ2-1; maybe TRBD2 (6 bases). Germline V gene sequence: CDR1 SGHRS, CDR2 YFSETQ. V lost 5 bases and J 3 bases, leaving 9 bases between the germline ends. This CDR3 is 13 amino acids long. CDR3 in amino acids: CASRDGSYNEQFF. DNA for the CDR3: TGCGCCAGCAGAGACGGGAGCTACAATGAGCAGTTCTTC.

This sequence joins TRBV12-3 or TRBV12-4 and TRBJ1-1; tentatively, D is TRBD1 (5 bases). This CDR3 is 11 amino acids long. V lost 4 bases and J lost 8, with 8 bases in between. The CDR3 sequence is CASSYNREAFF. The CDR3, as DNA: TGTGCCAGCAGTTACAACAGGGAAGCTTTCTTT.

The CDR3 reads CSARGVGVQEQYF. The CDR3 bases are TGCAGTGCTCGAGGGGTCGGGGTGCAAGAGCAGTACTTC. This chain links TRBV20-1 with TRBJ2-7, with D possibly called TRBD1 or TRBD2 (5 bases each). This CDR3 has 13 amino acids. The V end was cut by 5 bases, the J end by 7 bases, with 18 bases between. Per the germline V gene, CDR1 is DFQATT and CDR2 is SNEGSKA (reference sequence).

In the case of this clonotype: A junction end diverges from the germline sequence, so it may reflect a read error. The rearrangement links TRBV12-5 to TRBJ1-2, with D possibly TRBD1 on 5 matching bases. Germline loops: CDR1 LGHNT, CDR2 FRNRAP. The CDR3 contains 14 residues. The DNA for the CDR3 is TGTGCTAGTGGCCCGGGGCACATTGTCTATGGCCACACCTTC. Translating gives CASGPGHIVYGHTF. Full variable domain (missing parts from reference TRBV12-5 and TRBJ1-2): DARVTQTPRHKVTEMGQEVTMRCQPILGHNTVFWYRQTMMQGLELLAYFRNRAPLDDSGMPKDRFSAEMPDATLATLKIQPSEPRDSAVYFCASGPGHIVYGHTFGSGTRLTVV.

This clonotype appeared a few times. V is TRBV28 and J is TRBJ2-5, with D unclear. The V gene's germline CDR1 is MDHEN and CDR2 SYDVKM. This CDR3 region has 16 residues. V dropped 3 bases and J dropped 3 bases, with 17 bases sitting between them. In DNA, the CDR3 is TGTGCCAGCAGTTTTTACACCCTTCCGGCCGAAGAGACCCAGTACTTC. This encodes CASSFYTLPAEETQYF.

V is TRBV29-1 and J is TRBJ2-4; D call uncertain. Germline loops: CDR1 SQVTM, CDR2 ANQGSEA. Trimming pared 6 bases from V and 5 bases from J, leaving 5 bases between. The CDR3 covers 10 residues. This chain's CDR3 is CSVSENIQYF. The DNA of the CDR3 is TGCAGCGTGTCAGAAAACATTCAGTACTTC.

This clonotype has just a few counts. The chain has TRBV2 and TRBJ2-4, with 8 bases aligning to TRBD2. The J segment lost 7 bases and the V segment lost 4 bases, leaving 3 bases of the junction unmatched. The germline V gene encodes CDR1 SNHLY and CDR2 FYNNEI. CDR3 length: 13 residues. The CDR3 loop is CASSAGGANIQYF. The CDR3 DNA follows: TGTGCCAGCAGTGCGGGGGGGGCGAACATTCAGTACTTC.

This clonotype turned up a few times. The rearrangement joins TRBV5-6 to TRBJ2-1; D is possibly TRBD2 (6 bases). The CDR3 is 14 residues long. Trimming took off 1 base at V and 5 bases at J, with 10 bases between the two ends. Germline V gene lookup returns CDR1 SGHDT and CDR2 YYEEEE. CDR3 DNA: TGTGCCAGCAGCTTGAGCCTAGCGCACAATGAGCAGTTCTTC. Encoded protein: CASSLSLAHNEQFF.